In this sample, the clone carrying this T cell receptor (beta chain) turned up many times. Its target is unknown. The entry originates in a study of T cells after yellow fever vaccination. The study made its TCR cDNA through 5'RACE template switching. That step introduced a universal primer site along with UMIs. TCRdb reprocessed the 5' RACE reads with MiXCR, giving one entry per CDR3 protein. This sample yields approximately 610,000 distinct CDR3 sequences, of which less than 20% are seen a single time; roughly 17% belongs to the top ten. Regarding the study as a whole: Reappearing after the booster were most of the clones from primary vaccination (about 95% CD4, about 88% CD8). Weaker, the secondary response peaked sooner, at day 5 versus 15. Highly abundant clonotypes carried over from the bulk population could end up in FACS-sorted repertoires as contaminants.

This TCR derives from a man younger than 30 who received the YFV17D yellow fever vaccine. Sequencing was performed on PBMCs, taken about 5 days after the first yellow fever vaccination.

The CDR3 reads CASSSPQITDTQYF. CDR3 DNA: TGCGCCAGCAGCTCTCCGCAGATCACAGATACGCAGTATTTT. This chain links TRBV5-1 with TRBJ2-3; D is undetermined. Trimming removed 3 bases from V and 2 bases from J, with 10 bases in between. The CDR3 has 14 amino acids. Looked up from germline, CDR1 is SGHRS and CDR2 is YFSETQ.